This T cell receptor beta chain was found in a study of T cell repertoires in cytomegalovirus infection. TCRdb re-called the reads through MiXCR, storing one row per CDR3 protein. The data contain hundreds of thousands of distinct CDR3 sequences, 35% of them singletons. Looked up from germline, CDR1 is SGHRS and CDR2 is YFSETQ. The V end was cut by 0 bases, the J end by 6 bases, with 12 bases between. This CDR3 region has 14 residues. The origin of this receptor is a human donor in good health (CMV status not recorded). Some clones in this sample may be carry-over from other donors' samples. Sequencing used PBMCs. The rearrangement joins TRBV5-1 to TRBJ1-1, with a possible D match to TRBD1 (6 bases). The CDR3 bases are TGCGCCAGCAGCTTGGAGTGGAGGGGGGCTGAAGCTTTCTTT. Amino acids: CASSLEWRGAEAFF.